This T cell receptor (beta chain) is drawn from a study of cytomegalovirus exposure and HLA in healthy donors. Overall study results and limits: HLA alleles showed associations with 16,951 TCR beta sequences in a later analysis, at a 0.05 false discovery rate. According to an earlier analysis, most TCR beta V segments yielded productive rearrangements about 87% or about 30% of the time. Among TCR beta chains of equal frequency, HLA-associated ones were more clonally expanded in a later analysis.

60 Vbeta and 13 Jbeta primers were used in PCR. Measured with immunoSEQ multiplex PCR; TCRdb has only the in-frame clones, and not every one. Altogether approximately 150,000 clones are present, 68% being singletons, with the ten largest covering less than 1.5%. Notes on this clone: The antigen is undetermined.

Donors were nominally healthy when sampled, though unrecorded immune exposures were likely. This CDR3 spans 15 amino acids. Germline CDR1 is SGHTA and CDR2 is FQGNSA. Trimming pared 5 bases from V and 0 bases from J, leaving 14 bases between. This sequence joins TRBV7-2 and TRBJ2-7, with D perhaps TRBD1 (5 bases). Sequenced material: PBMCs. The TCR sequence derives from a man aged 45-60 years in good health and CMV-seronegative. The CDR3 DNA reads as TGTGCCAGCAGCGACTCACAGGTACCCTCCTACGAGCAGTACTTC. Protein: CASSDSQVPSYEQYF.